A single sample is the source of the 26 T cell receptor beta chains below, sequenced in a study of cytomegalovirus exposure and HLA in healthy donors. The PCR contained 60 Vbeta and 13 Jbeta primers. Using immunoSEQ multiplex PCR, the repertoire was profiled, and TCRdb retains in-frame clones only, with some absent. The sample has some 250,000 clones, roughly 82% seen once. Sequencing was carried out using PBMCs. Receptors originate from a woman aged 40 to 50 in good health and CMV-seropositive.

The chain has TRBV6-1 and TRBJ2-5; 9 nucleotides align to TRBD2. The CDR3 contains 15 residues. Germline trimming cut 0 bases from V and 7 bases from J; bases unmatched to any gene: 6. Germline V gene sequence: CDR1 MNHNS, CDR2 SASEGT. The CDR3 spells CASSEALERGVTQYF. The CDR3 nucleotides are TGTGCCAGCAGTGAAGCGCTGGAGCGGGGGGTGACCCAGTACTTC.

The V call is TRBV7-2, the J call TRBJ2-3; a possible D gene is TRBD1 (6 bases). V lost 5 bases and J 3 bases, leaving 12 bases between the germline ends. CDR1 is SGHTA and CDR2 is FQGNSA in the germline V gene. The length of the CDR3 is 14 residues. As DNA, the CDR3 is TGTGCCAGCAGCCCGGACAGTAGTACAGATACGCAGTATTTT. This sequence encodes CASSPDSSTDTQYF. The full variable domain, with the rest looked up from reference TRBV7-2 and TRBJ2-3, is GAGVSQSPSNKVTEKGKDVELRCDPISGHTALYWYRQSLGQGLEFLIYFQGNSAPDKSGLPSDRFSAERTGGSVSTLTIQRTQQEDSAVYLCASSPDSSTDTQYFGPGTRLTVL.

This clone was found once. V usage is TRBV6-5 and J usage is TRBJ2-3; weak D call: TRBD2 (6 bases). The CDR3 is 16 residues long. Trimming shortened V by 0 bases and J by 2 bases, and 12 bases separated the two germline ends. Germline CDR1 and CDR2: MNHEY and SVGAGI. DNA of the CDR3: TGTGCCAGCAGTTACTCGGGGACTCTCCACACAGATACGCAGTATTTT. Protein sequence: CASSYSGTLHTDTQYF.

This chain connects TRBV4-3 to TRBJ1-1, with D possibly TRBD1 on 6 matching bases. The V gene's germline CDR1 is LGHNA and CDR2 YSLEER. The CDR3 totals 13 residues. V lost 5 bases and J lost 7, with 14 bases in between. The CDR3 is CASSINQGFEAFF. CDR3 nucleotides: TGCGCCAGCAGCATAAACCAGGGGTTTGAAGCTTTCTTT.

V usage is TRBV9 and J usage is TRBJ1-3; D call uncertain. The CDR3 sequence is 14 residues long. Germline V gene lookup returns CDR1 SGDLS and CDR2 YYNGEE. Trimming removed 0 bases at V and 4 bases at J, with 8 bases between. Here the CDR3 reads CASSVDLGGNTIYF. In DNA form, the CDR3 reads TGTGCCAGCAGCGTAGACCTGGGCGGAAACACCATATATTTT.

The table lists this clone with a count of one. This sequence joins TRBV5-4 and TRBJ2-3, with 9 bases matching TRBD2. This CDR3 comprises 15 residues. Germline CDR1 is SGHNT and CDR2 is YYREEE (reference sequence). The junction had 5 bases not matched to a gene; V was cut back by 2 bases and J by 4 bases. The CDR3 DNA is TGTGCCAGCAGCTTCGGCGGGAGGGCCGCAGATACGCAGTATTTT. It encodes CASSFGGRAADTQYF.

This rearrangement joins TRBV29-1 to TRBJ1-2, with 10 bases lining up with TRBD1. J lost 1 base, V lost 3 bases, and 2 bases had no gene match. The CDR3 loop spans 14 amino acids. The germline CDR1 and CDR2 sequences are SQVTM and ANQGSEA. Written as DNA, the CDR3 is TGCAGCGTTGATAGGACAGGGGGTAACTATGGCTACACCTTC. It specifies CSVDRTGGNYGYTF.

The chain combines TRBV7-2 with TRBJ1-3; a possible D gene is TRBD1 (6 bases). This CDR3 has 14 amino acids. The ends were cut back, 5 bases at V and 1 base at J, with 9 bases in the middle. Germline V CDR1 and CDR2: SGHTA, FQGNSA. The CDR3: CASSHGTSGNTIYF. CDR3 nucleotides: TGTGCCAGCAGCCACGGGACATCTGGAAACACCATATATTTT.

The genes are TRBV7-9 and TRBJ1-5; D gene ambiguous. The CDR3 loop spans 13 amino acids. CDR1 and CDR2 from the germline V gene are SEHNR and FQNEAQ (reference sequence). V shed 1 base and J shed 7 bases, with 8 bases lying between them. CDR3 residues: CASSLGAAQPQHF. The CDR3 DNA sequence: TGTGCCAGCAGCTTAGGGGCAGCCCAGCCCCAGCATTTT.

The chain couples TRBV7-2 to TRBJ1-5, with 10 bases fitting TRBD1. Trimming at V came to 5 bases and at J to 3 bases, leaving 4 bases not matched to a gene. This CDR3 contains 15 residues. CDR1 is SGHTA and CDR2 is FQGNSA in the germline V gene. The DNA for the CDR3 is TGTGCCAGCAGCGGGACAGGGGTTGTCAATCAGCCCCAGCATTTT. This gives the protein CASSGTGVVNQPQHF.

The genes are TRBV6-5 and TRBJ1-2, with D tentatively TRBD1 (5 bases). This CDR3 contains 12 residues. The germline CDR1 and CDR2 sequences are MNHEY and SVGAGI. V was cut by 5 bases and J by 5 bases, with 9 bases left in between. The CDR3, as DNA: TGTGCCAGCAGTCAGGGTCGGTATGGCTACACCTTC. Protein product: CASSQGRYGYTF.

The rearrangement links TRBV5-4 to TRBJ2-5; possibly TRBD1 for D (6 bases). The closer fit of TRBJ2-7 to the DNA end suggests the J call may be wrong. The CDR3 runs 14 residues. The germline V gene encodes CDR1 SGHNT and CDR2 YYREEE (reference sequence). CDR3 amino acids: CASSSPTQGSEQYF. As DNA, the CDR3 is TGTGCCAGCAGCTCGCCAACACAGGGTTCCGAGCAGTACTTC.

The J gene is TRBJ1-2, the V gene TRBV11-1, with TRBD1 identical over 7 bases. The CDR3 is 14 residues long. V lost 5 bases, J lost 0 bases, and 3 bases stayed unmatched. Germline V gene sequence: CDR1 SGHAT, CDR2 FQDESV (reference sequence). Here the CDR3 DNA reads TGTGCCAGCAGCCTGGGACAGACTAACTATGGCTACACCTTC. Translation: CASSLGQTNYGYTF. Filled out from reference TRBV11-1 and TRBJ1-2, the complete variable domain reads EAEVAQSPRYKITEKSQAVAFWCDPISGHATLYWYRQILGQGPELLVQFQDESVVDDSQLPKDRFSAERLKGVDSTLKIQPAELGDSAMYLCASSLGQTNYGYTFGSGTRLTVV.

This chain links TRBV6-5 with TRBJ1-4, with D possibly TRBD1 on 6 matching bases. V was clipped by 6 bases and J by 2 bases, with 10 bases between them. This CDR3 comprises 14 residues. In germline, CDR1 is MNHEY, CDR2 SVGAGI. CDR3 sequence: CASRNRATNEKLFF. CDR3 coding DNA: TGTGCCAGCAGGAACAGGGCTACTAATGAAAAACTGTTTTTT.

This chain uses TRBV10-3 with TRBJ1-2; weak D call: TRBD1 (6 bases). Trimming left V 6 bases short and J 2 bases short, with 25 bases between. The germline V gene has CDR1 ENHRY and CDR2 SYGVKD. This CDR3 has 18 residues. CDR3 amino acids: CAIRRGGVQGDSNYGYTF. DNA of the CDR3: TGTGCCATCAGGAGGGGGGGGGTACAGGGAGACTCGAACTATGGCTACACCTTC.

The count of this clone is one. The rearrangement joins TRBV6-4 to TRBJ1-1, with D perhaps matching TRBD1 (5 bases). Between the trimmed V and J ends, which lost 4 bases and 2 bases, there was a span of 14 bases. The CDR3 covers 15 residues. Germline values: CDR1 MRHNA, CDR2 SNTAGT. The CDR3 spells CASSVGAGVNTEAFF. CDR3 nucleotides: TGTGCCAGCAGTGTAGGGGCAGGAGTTAACACTGAAGCTTTCTTT.

The chain couples TRBV4-1 to TRBJ2-3; D is unresolved. In germline, CDR1 is MGHRA, CDR2 YSYEKL. V lost 4 bases, J lost 5 bases, and 13 bases lay in between. The CDR3 is 14 residues long. The CDR3 DNA reads TGCGCCAGCAGCCCCCTCGGGTTGGTAGATACGCAGTATTTT. It specifies CASSPLGLVDTQYF.

The chain employs TRBV7-2 and TRBJ1-2; D perhaps matches TRBD1 (6 bases). The V gene's germline CDR1 is SGHTA and CDR2 FQGNSA. The CDR3 is 14 residues long. Trimming left V 1 base short and J 7 bases short, with 13 bases between. CDR3 sequence reads: CASSLGQASLGYTF. In nucleotides, the CDR3 is TGTGCCAGCAGCTTAGGACAGGCGTCCCTTGGCTACACCTTC.

This chain joins TRBV5-4 and TRBJ1-1; 9 bases fit TRBD1. CDR1 and CDR2 from the germline V gene are SGHNT and YYREEE (reference sequence). Trimming at V came to 4 bases and at J to 5 bases, leaving 15 bases not matched to a gene. This CDR3 comprises 17 residues. The CDR3 coding sequence is TGTGCCAGCAGCGTAAGAGCCGATGGGACAGGGAGGACTGAAGCTTTCTTT. Its protein product is CASSVRADGTGRTEAFF.

The chain has TRBV19 and TRBJ1-1, with 8 bases fitting TRBD1. The germline V gene has CDR1 LNHDA and CDR2 SQIVND (reference sequence). V was pared by 5 bases and J by 5 bases, with 10 bases of the junction left unmatched. The CDR3 has 15 amino acids. CDR3 protein: CASSSMATGETEAFF. The CDR3 DNA sequence: TGTGCCAGTAGTTCCATGGCGACAGGGGAGACTGAAGCTTTCTTT.

The chain combines TRBV15 with TRBJ1-6; D call uncertain. With 3 bases removed from V and 0 bases from J, the gap between germline ends came to 12 bases. The CDR3 is made up of 17 amino acids. Germline CDR1 is LNHNV and CDR2 is YYDKDF (reference sequence). For the CDR3, the DNA is TGTGCCACCAGCAGGGAGGACCAGAGCTCCTATAATTCACCCCTCCACTTT. Translation: CATSREDQSSYNSPLHF. Supplemented by reference TRBV15 and TRBJ1-6, the full variable domain reads DAMVIQNPRYQVTQFGKPVTLSCSQTLNHNVMYWYQQKSSQAPKLLFHYYDKDFNNEADTPDNFQSRRPNTSFCFLDIRSPGLGDTAMYLCATSREDQSSYNSPLHFGNGTRLTVT.

The rearrangement uses TRBV2 and TRBJ1-5, with D possibly being TRBD1 (6 bases). In germline, CDR1 is SNHLY, CDR2 FYNNEI. The CDR3 loop spans 14 amino acids. V was trimmed by 6 bases and J by 3 bases, leaving 12 bases between them. CDR3 DNA: TGTGCCAGCAGCAAGGACAGCCCCAATCAGCCCCAGCATTTT. Translating it yields CASSKDSPNQPQHF.

The chain is built from TRBV14 and TRBJ2-5, with TRBD1 matching over 7 bases. The end of the DNA is better explained by TRBJ2-7, so the J call may be wrong. Germline V gene data show CDR1 as SGHDN and CDR2 as FVKESK. The CDR3 extends over 15 amino acids. CDR3: CASSLLDRAIYEQYF. CDR3 sequence (DNA): TGTGCCAGCAGCCTACTTGACAGGGCAATTTACGAGCAGTACTTC.

The gene calls are TRBV7-6 and TRBJ2-3; the D gene is possibly TRBD2 (6 bases). Germline V CDR1 and CDR2: SGHVS, FNYEAQ. V was clipped by 4 bases and J by 5 bases, with 16 bases between them. This CDR3 comprises 15 residues. CDR3 nucleotides: TGTGCCAGCAGCTCAGGGCAGAGGAGGGGAGATACGCAGTATTTT. Its protein is CASSSGQRRGDTQYF.

This clone was counted between two and nine times. V and J are TRBV7-8 and TRBJ2-5; 10 positions match TRBD1. The tail of the sequence fits TRBJ2-7 better, so the J call may be wrong. This CDR3 comprises 14 residues. Germline loops: CDR1 SGHVS, CDR2 FQNEAQ. CDR3 protein: CASSFPGQGPEQYF. The CDR3 nucleotides are TGTGCCAGCAGCTTCCCGGGACAGGGGCCCGAGCAGTACTTC.

The chain is built from TRBV7-9 and TRBJ1-1; the D gene is possibly TRBD1 (5 bases). V was trimmed by 5 bases and J by 6 bases, leaving 16 bases between them. This CDR3 is built from 14 residues. Germline V gene sequence: CDR1 SEHNR, CDR2 FQNEAQ (reference sequence). CDR3 in amino acids: CASSPPGGWPEAFF. CDR3 coding DNA: TGTGCCAGCAGCCCCCCGGGGGGGTGGCCTGAAGCTTTCTTT.